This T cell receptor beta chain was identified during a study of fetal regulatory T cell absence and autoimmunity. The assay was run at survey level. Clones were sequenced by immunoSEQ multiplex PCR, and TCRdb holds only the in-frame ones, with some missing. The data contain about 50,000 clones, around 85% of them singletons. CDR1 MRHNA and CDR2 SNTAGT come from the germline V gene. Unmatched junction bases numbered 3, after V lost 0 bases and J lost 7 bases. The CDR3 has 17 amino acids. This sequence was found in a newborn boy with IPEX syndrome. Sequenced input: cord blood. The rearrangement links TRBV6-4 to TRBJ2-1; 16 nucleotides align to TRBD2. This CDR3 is CASSDSGLAGGRNEQFF. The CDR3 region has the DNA TGTGCCAGCAGTGACTCGGGACTAGCGGGAGGGCGGAATGAGCAGTTCTTC.